The clone carrying this TCR beta chain was picked up a small number of times. What it binds is unknown. The data belong to a study of cytomegalovirus exposure and HLA in healthy donors. Whole-study results and caveats: As was reported, the HLA-A and HLA-B alleles of most subjects were accurately predicted from TCR beta sequences. Apparent HLA restriction characterized most CMV-associated TCR beta chains in a later analysis. Cytomegalovirus status, reportedly, was diagnosed with high specificity and sensitivity by the classifier. What was likely a sequencing artifact was a cluster of highly shared sequence variants.

Germline loops: CDR1 LNHDA, CDR2 SQIVND (reference sequence). V lost 0 bases to trimming and J lost 0 bases; unmatched junction nucleotides: 4. The CDR3 runs 16 residues. Primers for the PCR totalled 60 Vbeta and 13 Jbeta. Clones were sequenced by immunoSEQ multiplex PCR, and TCRdb holds only the in-frame ones, with some missing. The sample records some 120,000 clones, 50% to 70% being singletons. The V and J genes are TRBV19 and TRBJ1-1, with 7 bases fitting TRBD1. This TCR was recovered from a woman aged 35 to 49 in good health and CMV-seropositive. Sequencing input: PBMCs. The DNA of the CDR3 is TGTGCCAGTAGTATAGAAGAGGGACAGATGAACACTGAAGCTTTCTTT. This sequence encodes CASSIEEGQMNTEAFF.